This TCR beta chain was captured in a study of blood T cell repertoires in COVID-19. Study-wide context: Acute and convalescent COVID-19 samples came from the United States, Italy and Spain. T cells, B-cell-depleted T cells, or PBMCs supplied cDNA or gDNA.

The Seattle site enrolled patients during active infection and followed them longitudinally. The germline V gene encodes CDR1 MDHEN and CDR2 SYDVKM. V was pared by 5 bases and J by 11 bases, with 25 bases between. The CDR3 length is 16 residues. In the original analysis: Amplification with reference gene primers provided the estimates of nucleated cell counts. Clones were sequenced by immunoSEQ multiplex PCR, and TCRdb holds only the in-frame ones, with some missing. The V and J calls and clone size were taken over from that table, and D and trimming were inferred from the DNA. The repertoire includes about 280,000 clones, about nine tenths of them detected once, and roughly 10% sits in the top ten.

The sequencing input was peripheral blood. This sequence was found in a woman in her 30s with COVID-19, enrolled during active disease. This chain joins TRBV28 and TRBJ1-5; D is ambiguous. This CDR3 reads CASSTKLLGSRGAQHF. CDR3 DNA sequence: TGTGCCAGCAGTACTAAGCTTTTGGGCAGCCGGGGTGCCCAGCATTTT.